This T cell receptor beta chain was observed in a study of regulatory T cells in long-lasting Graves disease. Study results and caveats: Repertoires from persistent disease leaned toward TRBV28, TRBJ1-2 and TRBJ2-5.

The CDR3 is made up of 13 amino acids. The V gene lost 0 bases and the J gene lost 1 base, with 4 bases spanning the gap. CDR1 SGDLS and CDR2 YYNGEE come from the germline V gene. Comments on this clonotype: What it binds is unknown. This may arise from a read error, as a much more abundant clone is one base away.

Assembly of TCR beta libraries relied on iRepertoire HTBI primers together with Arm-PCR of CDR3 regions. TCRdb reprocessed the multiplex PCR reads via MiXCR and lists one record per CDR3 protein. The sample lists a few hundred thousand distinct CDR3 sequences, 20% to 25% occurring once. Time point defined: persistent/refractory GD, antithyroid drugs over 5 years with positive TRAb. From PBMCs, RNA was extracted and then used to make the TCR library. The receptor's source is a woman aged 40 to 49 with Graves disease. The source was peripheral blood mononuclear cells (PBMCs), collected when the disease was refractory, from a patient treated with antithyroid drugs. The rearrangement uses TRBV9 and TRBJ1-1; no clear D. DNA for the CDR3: TGTGCCAGCAGCGTAGATTGGAACACTGAAGCTTTCTTT. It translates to CASSVDWNTEAFF.